What follows are 21 T cell receptor beta chains derived from one specimen sequenced in a study of T cell repertoires in cytomegalovirus infection. TCRdb itself ran the reads through MiXCR, one entry per CDR3 protein. The data hold roughly 150,000 distinct CDR3 sequences, with more than 30% observed a single time. The antigens of these receptors remain unknown. The source was CD8+ T cells from cultured PBMCs, collected from culture after CMV antigen stimulation. The receptors originated from a human donor in good health (CMV status not recorded). Some clones in this sample may be carry-over from other donors' samples.

The chain employs TRBV7-3 and TRBJ2-5; D is undetermined. Trimming shortened V by 7 bases and J by 1 base, and 13 bases separated the two germline ends. This CDR3 region has 14 residues. Germline V CDR1 and CDR2: SGHTA, FQGTGA. CDR3 DNA: TGTGCCAGCATTTCAGCACAAACCCAAGAGACCCAGTACTTC. Translation: CASISAQTQETQYF.

In its sample, this clonotype was seen a few times. The gene calls are TRBV11-2 and TRBJ1-5; maybe TRBD1 (5 bases). The CDR3 covers 18 residues. The V end lost 4 bases, the J end lost 4 bases, and 23 bases lay between the germline ends. CDR1 is SGHAT, CDR2 FQNNGV, per germline. CDR3 in amino acids: CASSSLGGAEDYNQPQHF. The CDR3 DNA follows: TGTGCCAGCAGCTCCCTCGGCGGGGCAGAAGACTATAATCAGCCCCAGCATTTT. Combining the CDR3 with reference TRBV11-2 and TRBJ1-5 gives the whole variable domain EAGVAQSPRYKIIEKRQSVAFWCNPISGHATLYWYQQILGQGPKLLIQFQNNGVVDDSQLPKDRFSAERLKGVDSTLKIQPAKLEDSAVYLCASSSLGGAEDYNQPQHFGDGTRLSIL.

This chain uses TRBV12-3 or TRBV12-4 with TRBJ1-5; D is possibly TRBD1 (5 bases). The CDR3 runs to 14 residues. V lost 8 bases and J 1 base, leaving 12 bases between the germline ends. The CDR3 DNA follows: TGTGCCAGCGCCATGGGGGGAAGCAATCAGCCCCAGCATTTT. Translating gives CASAMGGSNQPQHF.

Only a few counts were recorded for this clonotype. This sequence joins TRBV6-4 and TRBJ2-7, with 11 bases matching TRBD2. Unmatched junction bases numbered 7, after V lost 0 bases and J lost 3 bases. The CDR3 totals 17 residues. Germline V lookup: CDR1 MRHNA, CDR2 SNTAGT. The CDR3: CASSDSTTSGGFYEQYF. The CDR3, as DNA: TGTGCCAGCAGTGACTCCACCACTAGCGGGGGTTTCTACGAGCAGTACTTC.

This clonotype was picked up a small number of times. The rearrangement uses TRBV19 and TRBJ2-5; weak D call: TRBD1 (6 bases). Trimming removed 7 bases from V and 2 bases from J, with 11 bases in between. Germline loops: CDR1 LNHDA, CDR2 SQIVND (reference sequence). This CDR3 comprises 13 residues. The CDR3: CASNTGTQETQYF. CDR3 nucleotides: TGTGCCAGTAATACAGGGACGCAAGAGACCCAGTACTTC.

This rearrangement joins TRBV7-2 to TRBJ1-4, with 7 bases fitting TRBD1. J lost 10 bases, V lost 5 bases, and 16 bases had no gene match. The germline V gene has CDR1 SGHTA and CDR2 FQGNSA. The CDR3 covers 16 residues. CDR3 nucleotide sequence: TGTGCCAGCAGCCCCCCCGACAGGGCCTCTGAAGGAAAACTGTTTTTT. It specifies CASSPPDRASEGKLFF.

The rearrangement joins TRBV2 to TRBJ2-4, with TRBD2 matching 8 bases. Germline CDR1 is SNHLY and CDR2 is FYNNEI. V dropped 0 bases and J dropped 9; count of bases not matched to a gene: 4. This CDR3 contains 14 residues. The CDR3 sequence is CASSEALSGGIQYF. DNA of the CDR3: TGTGCCAGCAGTGAAGCGCTAAGCGGGGGCATTCAGTACTTC.

The chain links TRBV11-1 to TRBJ2-1, with D tentatively TRBD1 or TRBD2 (5 bases each). CDR1 is SGHAT and CDR2 is FQDESV in the germline V gene (reference sequence). V dropped 2 bases and J dropped 5 bases, with 13 bases sitting between them. The CDR3 covers 15 residues. The CDR3 nucleotides are TGTGCCAGCAGCTTAAGAGACGGGGCCCACAATGAGCAGTTCTTC. As protein: CASSLRDGAHNEQFF. Full variable domain (outside the CDR3, taken from reference TRBV11-1 and TRBJ2-1): EAEVAQSPRYKITEKSQAVAFWCDPISGHATLYWYRQILGQGPELLVQFQDESVVDDSQLPKDRFSAERLKGVDSTLKIQPAELGDSAMYLCASSLRDGAHNEQFFGPGTRLTVL.

This chain connects TRBV6-5 to TRBJ2-1, with 15 bases that match TRBD2. V was pared by 5 bases and J by 6 bases, with 14 bases of the junction left unmatched. This CDR3 is built from 19 residues. CDR1 is MNHEY and CDR2 is SVGAGI in the germline V gene. The CDR3: CASSLPGLAGGPNANEQFF. The CDR3 DNA is TGTGCCAGCAGTCTTCCCGGACTAGCGGGGGGGCCGAATGCCAATGAGCAGTTCTTC.

The V and J genes are TRBV11-2 and TRBJ2-1; D gene uncertain. The V gene's germline CDR1 is SGHAT and CDR2 FQNNGV. This CDR3 is 15 amino acids long. V lost 1 base and J 0 bases, leaving 7 bases between the germline ends. The CDR3 is CASSLVASSYNEQFF. The DNA of the CDR3 is TGTGCCAGCAGCTTAGTGGCCAGCTCCTACAATGAGCAGTTCTTC.

This clonotype is a singleton in its sample. The chain recombines TRBV2 with TRBJ2-7; D unclear. Germline V lookup: CDR1 SNHLY, CDR2 FYNNEI. CDR3 length: 14 amino acids. Trimming shortened V by 6 bases and J by 2 bases, and 14 bases separated the two germline ends. This CDR3 reads CASRETLGPYEQYF. CDR3 nucleotides: TGTGCCAGCAGGGAGACGTTGGGCCCCTACGAGCAGTACTTC.

The V gene is TRBV27, the J gene TRBJ2-6; the D is unclear. The CDR3 covers 15 residues. Trimming stripped 4 bases from V and 0 bases from J, with 7 bases between. Germline V gives CDR1 MNHEY, CDR2 SMNVEV (reference sequence). In nucleotides, the CDR3 is TGTGCCAGCAGTTCCCTGGACTCTGGGGCCAACGTCCTGACTTTC. Its translation: CASSSLDSGANVLTF.

The chain employs TRBV7-4 and TRBJ1-1, with unresolved D. CDR1 and CDR2 from the germline V gene are SGHVT and SQSDAQ. This CDR3 has 13 residues. The V and J ends lost 2 bases and 7 bases respectively, with 11 bases between them. The CDR3 DNA reads TGTGCCAGCAGCTTACCAGATAGGCTTGAAGCTTTCTTT. Translating it yields CASSLPDRLEAFF.

This clonotype occurred many times. The chain recombines TRBV7-2 with TRBJ1-5, with TRBD1 as a possible D gene (5 bases). In germline, CDR1 is SGHTA, CDR2 FQGNSA. With 1 base removed from V and 4 bases from J, the gap between germline ends came to 11 bases. The CDR3 length is 15 residues. Here the CDR3 reads CASSLDAGRNQPQHF. The CDR3 nucleotides read TGTGCCAGCAGCTTAGATGCAGGGCGTAATCAGCCCCAGCATTTT.

V and J are TRBV27 and TRBJ2-3; D uncertain. This CDR3 has 15 residues. The V end was cut by 6 bases, the J end by 2 bases, with 15 bases between. In germline, CDR1 is MNHEY, CDR2 SMNVEV (reference sequence). Written as DNA, the CDR3 is TGTGCCAGCAGCGGGCCTGTCTCCTACACAGATACGCAGTATTTT. This translates into CASSGPVSYTDTQYF.

The rearrangement joins TRBV11-2 to TRBJ1-2; no clear D gene. Germline assignment: CDR1 SGHAT and CDR2 FQNNGV. Trimming pared 0 bases from V and 5 bases from J, leaving 13 bases between. The CDR3 sequence is 15 residues long. Here the CDR3 reads CASSLDGPGIYGYTF. CDR3 DNA sequence: TGTGCCAGCAGCTTAGACGGGCCCGGGATATATGGCTACACCTTC.

V usage is TRBV24-1 and J usage is TRBJ2-2, with 8 bases fitting TRBD2. The CDR3 totals 15 residues. Per germline, CDR1 KGHDR and CDR2 SFDVKD. V gave up 7 bases and J gave up 0 bases; unmatched junction bases: 3. CDR3 coding DNA: TGTGCCACCAGGCCGGGACTAGCGAACACCGGGGAGCTGTTTTTT. Translated: CATRPGLANTGELFF.

This clonotype was counted a few times. V and J are TRBV19 and TRBJ1-6; 8 positions agree with TRBD1. In germline, CDR1 is LNHDA, CDR2 SQIVND (reference sequence). Trimming at V came to 6 bases and at J to 8 bases, leaving 12 bases not matched to a gene. The CDR3 covers 16 residues. The CDR3 DNA reads TGTGCCAGTAGGTCCGAACCGGGACAGGCTTATTCACCCCTCCACTTT. It encodes CASRSEPGQAYSPLHF.

V gene TRBV27 combines with J gene TRBJ1-2; 7 bases match TRBD1. V gave up 0 bases and J gave up 5 bases; unmatched junction bases: 6. CDR1 is MNHEY, CDR2 SMNVEV, per germline (reference sequence). The CDR3 length is 15 residues. CDR3 sequence (DNA): TGTGCCAGCAGTTTATCGAAGGGGGCGCATTATGGCTACACCTTC. Protein product: CASSLSKGAHYGYTF.

This clonotype came up many times. The chain links TRBV7-2 to TRBJ2-3; 8 bases line up with TRBD2. The germline V gene encodes CDR1 SGHTA and CDR2 FQGNSA. The V segment lost 5 bases and the J segment 0 bases; nucleotides outside the gene matches: 7. There are 16 residues in the CDR3. DNA for the CDR3: TGTGCCAGCAGCCCCTTTAGCGGGATTAGCACAGATACGCAGTATTTT. It encodes CASSPFSGISTDTQYF.

Only a few counts were recorded for this clonotype. J is TRBJ2-1 and V is TRBV30; 12 nucleotides align to TRBD2. The CDR3 has 16 amino acids. Looked up from germline, CDR1 is GTSNPN and CDR2 is SVGIG (reference sequence). Trimming at V came to 4 bases and at J to 3 bases, leaving 7 bases not matched to a gene. The CDR3 nucleotides are TGTGCCTGGACTAGGGGACTAGCGGGTTACTACAATGAGCAGTTCTTC. Residues: CAWTRGLAGYYNEQFF.